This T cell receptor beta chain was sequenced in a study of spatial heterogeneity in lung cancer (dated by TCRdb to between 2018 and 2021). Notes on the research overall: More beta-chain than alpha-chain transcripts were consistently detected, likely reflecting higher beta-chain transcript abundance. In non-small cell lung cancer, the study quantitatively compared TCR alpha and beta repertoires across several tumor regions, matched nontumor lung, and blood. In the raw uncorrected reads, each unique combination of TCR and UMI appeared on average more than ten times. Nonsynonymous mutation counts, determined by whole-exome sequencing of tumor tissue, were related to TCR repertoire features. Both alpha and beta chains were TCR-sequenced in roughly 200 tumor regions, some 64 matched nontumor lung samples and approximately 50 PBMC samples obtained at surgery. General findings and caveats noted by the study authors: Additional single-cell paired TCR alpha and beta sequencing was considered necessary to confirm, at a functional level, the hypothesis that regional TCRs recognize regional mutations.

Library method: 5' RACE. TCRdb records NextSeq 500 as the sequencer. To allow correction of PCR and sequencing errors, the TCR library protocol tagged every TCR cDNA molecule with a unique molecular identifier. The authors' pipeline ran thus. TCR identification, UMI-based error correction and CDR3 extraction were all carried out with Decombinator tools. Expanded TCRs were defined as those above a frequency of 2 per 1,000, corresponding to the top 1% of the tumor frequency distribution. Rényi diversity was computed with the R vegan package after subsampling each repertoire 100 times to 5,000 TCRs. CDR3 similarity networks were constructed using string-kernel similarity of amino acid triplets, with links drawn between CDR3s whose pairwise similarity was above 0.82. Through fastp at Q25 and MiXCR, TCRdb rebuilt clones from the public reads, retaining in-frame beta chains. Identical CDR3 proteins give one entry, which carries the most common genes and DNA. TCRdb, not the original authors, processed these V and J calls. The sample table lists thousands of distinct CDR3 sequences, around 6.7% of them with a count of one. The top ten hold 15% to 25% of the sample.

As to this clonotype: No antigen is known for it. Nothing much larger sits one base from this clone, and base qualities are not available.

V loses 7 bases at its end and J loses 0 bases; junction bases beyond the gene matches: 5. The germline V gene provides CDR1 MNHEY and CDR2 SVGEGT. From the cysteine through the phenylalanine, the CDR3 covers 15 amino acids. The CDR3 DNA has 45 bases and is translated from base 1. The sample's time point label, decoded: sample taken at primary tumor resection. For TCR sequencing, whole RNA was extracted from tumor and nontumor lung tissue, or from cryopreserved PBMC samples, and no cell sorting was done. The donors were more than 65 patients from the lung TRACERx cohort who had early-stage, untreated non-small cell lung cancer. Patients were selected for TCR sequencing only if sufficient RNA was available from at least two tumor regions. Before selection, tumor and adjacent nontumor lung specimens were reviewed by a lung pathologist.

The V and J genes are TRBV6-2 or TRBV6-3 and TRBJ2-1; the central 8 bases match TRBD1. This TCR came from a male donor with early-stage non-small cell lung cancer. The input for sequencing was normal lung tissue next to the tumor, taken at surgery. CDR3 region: CASNPGTGSYNEQFF. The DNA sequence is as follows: TGTGCCAGCAACCCCGGGACAGGCTCCTACAATGAGCAGTTCTTC.